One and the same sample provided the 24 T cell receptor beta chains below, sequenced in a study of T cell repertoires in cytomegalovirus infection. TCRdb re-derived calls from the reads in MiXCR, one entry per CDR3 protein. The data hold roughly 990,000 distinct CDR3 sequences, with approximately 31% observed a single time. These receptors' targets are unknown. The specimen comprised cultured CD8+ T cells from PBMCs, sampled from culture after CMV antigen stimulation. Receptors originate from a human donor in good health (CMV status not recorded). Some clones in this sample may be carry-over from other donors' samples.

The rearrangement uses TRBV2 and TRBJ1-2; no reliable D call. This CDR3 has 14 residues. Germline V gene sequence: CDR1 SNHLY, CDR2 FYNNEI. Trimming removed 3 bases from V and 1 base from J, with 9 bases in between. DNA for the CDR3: TGTGCCAGCAGTGACGGAGGGAGTAACTATGGCTACACCTTC. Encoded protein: CASSDGGSNYGYTF.

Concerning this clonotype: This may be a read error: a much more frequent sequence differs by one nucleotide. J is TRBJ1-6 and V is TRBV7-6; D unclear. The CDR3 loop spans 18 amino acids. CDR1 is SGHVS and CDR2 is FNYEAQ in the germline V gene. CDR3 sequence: CASSSAGEGPPYNSPIHF. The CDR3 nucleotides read TGTGCCAGCAGCTCCGCGGGAGAGGGTCCCCCCTATAATTCACCCATCCACTTT.

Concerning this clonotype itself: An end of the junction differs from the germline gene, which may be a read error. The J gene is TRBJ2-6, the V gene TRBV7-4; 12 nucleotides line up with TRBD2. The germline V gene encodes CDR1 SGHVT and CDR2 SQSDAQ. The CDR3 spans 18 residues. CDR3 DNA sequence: TGTGGCAGCAGCACTACTAGCGGGGGGTTCTCTGGGGCCAACGTCCTGACTTTC. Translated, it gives CGSSTTSGGFSGANVLTF. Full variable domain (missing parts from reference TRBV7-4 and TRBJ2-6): GAGVSQSPRYKVAKRGRDVALRCDSISGHVTLYWYRQTLGQGSEVLTYSQSDAQRDKSGRPSGRFSAERPERSVSTLKIQRTEQGDSAVYLCGSSTTSGGFSGANVLTFGAGSRLTVL.

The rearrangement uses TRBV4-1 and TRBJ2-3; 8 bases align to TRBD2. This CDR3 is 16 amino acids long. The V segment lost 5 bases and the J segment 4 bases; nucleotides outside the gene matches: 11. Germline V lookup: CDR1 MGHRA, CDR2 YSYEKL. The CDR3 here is CASSNRGGSSPDTQYF. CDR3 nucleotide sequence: TGCGCCAGCAGCAATCGGGGGGGCAGTTCCCCAGATACGCAGTATTTT.

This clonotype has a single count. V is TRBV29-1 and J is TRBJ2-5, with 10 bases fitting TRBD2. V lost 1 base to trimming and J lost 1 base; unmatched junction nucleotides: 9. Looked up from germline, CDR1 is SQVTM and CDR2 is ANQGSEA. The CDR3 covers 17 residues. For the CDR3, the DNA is TGCAGCGTTGAAGTAGCGGGGGGCCTGACCATCCAAGAGACCCAGTACTTC. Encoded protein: CSVEVAGGLTIQETQYF.

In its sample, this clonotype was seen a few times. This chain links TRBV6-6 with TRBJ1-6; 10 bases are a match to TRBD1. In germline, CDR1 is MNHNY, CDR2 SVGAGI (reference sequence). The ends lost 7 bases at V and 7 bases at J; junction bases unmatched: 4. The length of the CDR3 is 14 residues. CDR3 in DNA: TGTGCCAGCAAACCGGGACAGGGGAATTCACCCCTCCACTTT. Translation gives CASKPGQGNSPLHF.

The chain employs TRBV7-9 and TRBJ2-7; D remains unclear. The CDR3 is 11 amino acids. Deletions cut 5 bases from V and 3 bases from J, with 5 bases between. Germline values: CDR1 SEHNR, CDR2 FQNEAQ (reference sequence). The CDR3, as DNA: TGTGCCAGCAGCGACAACTACGAGCAGTACGTC. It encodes CASSDNYEQYV.

CDR3 in amino acids: CASSYAWLTGAGETQYF. CDR3 bases: TGTGCCAGCAGTTACGCCTGGCTAACAGGGGCGGGGGAGACCCAGTACTTC. The chain is built from TRBV6-6 and TRBJ2-5; possibly TRBD1 for D (7 bases). This CDR3 contains 17 residues. Germline V gene lookup returns CDR1 MNHNY and CDR2 SVGAGI (reference sequence). Deletions cut 2 bases from V and 5 bases from J, with 21 bases between.

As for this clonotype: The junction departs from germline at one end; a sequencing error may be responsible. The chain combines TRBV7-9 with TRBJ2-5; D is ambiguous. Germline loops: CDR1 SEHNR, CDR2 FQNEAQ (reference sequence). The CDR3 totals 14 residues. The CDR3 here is CVSSPILGKETQYF. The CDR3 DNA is TGTGTCAGCAGCCCAATACTGGGGAAAGAGACCCAGTACTTC.

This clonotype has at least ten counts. The CDR3 spells CAVRGDRTLYGYTF. The CDR3 coding sequence is TGTGCCGTTCGAGGGGACAGGACTCTCTATGGCTACACCTTC. The rearrangement links TRBV10-3 to TRBJ1-2; 8 bases line up with TRBD1. CDR1 is ENHRY, CDR2 SYGVKD, per germline. V was pared by 11 bases and J by 4 bases, with 12 bases of the junction left unmatched. This CDR3 spans 14 amino acids.

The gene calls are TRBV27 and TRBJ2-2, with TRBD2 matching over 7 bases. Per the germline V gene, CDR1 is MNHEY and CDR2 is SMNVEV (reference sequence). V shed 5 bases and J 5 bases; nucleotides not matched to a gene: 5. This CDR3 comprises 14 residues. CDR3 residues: CASSAGLSTGELFF. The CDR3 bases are TGTGCCAGCAGTGCGGGACTATCGACCGGGGAGCTGTTTTTT.

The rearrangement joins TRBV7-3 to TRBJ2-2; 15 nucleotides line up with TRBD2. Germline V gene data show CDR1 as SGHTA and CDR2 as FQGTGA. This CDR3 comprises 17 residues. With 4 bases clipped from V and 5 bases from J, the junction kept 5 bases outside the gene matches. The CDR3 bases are TGTGCCAGCAGCTCGACGGGACTAGCGGGGGGAACCGGGGAGCTGTTTTTT. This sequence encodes CASSSTGLAGGTGELFF.

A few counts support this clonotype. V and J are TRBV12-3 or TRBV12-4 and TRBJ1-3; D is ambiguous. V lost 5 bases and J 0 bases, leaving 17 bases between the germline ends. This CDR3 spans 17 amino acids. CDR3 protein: CASSPPGPYYSGNTIYF. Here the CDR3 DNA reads TGTGCCAGCAGTCCCCCCGGACCCTATTACTCTGGAAACACCATATATTTT.

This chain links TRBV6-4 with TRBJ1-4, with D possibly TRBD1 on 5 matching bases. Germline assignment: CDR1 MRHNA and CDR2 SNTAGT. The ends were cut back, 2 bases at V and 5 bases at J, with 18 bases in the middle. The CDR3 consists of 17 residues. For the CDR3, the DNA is TGTGCCAGCAGTGACCCCAAAGGAGGGGAAAGGAATGAAAAACTGTTTTTT. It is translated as CASSDPKGGERNEKLFF.

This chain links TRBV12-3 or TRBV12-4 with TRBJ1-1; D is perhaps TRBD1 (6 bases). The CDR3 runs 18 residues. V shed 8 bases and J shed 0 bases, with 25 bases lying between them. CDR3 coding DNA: TGTGCCAGCGGAAGGGGGACGATATGGGGGGACATGAACACTGAAGCTTTCTTT. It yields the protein CASGRGTIWGDMNTEAFF.

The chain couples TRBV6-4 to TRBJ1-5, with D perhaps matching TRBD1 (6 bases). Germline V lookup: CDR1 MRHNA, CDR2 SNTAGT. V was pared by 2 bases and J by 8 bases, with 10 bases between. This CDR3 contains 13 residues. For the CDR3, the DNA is TGTGCCAGCAGTGACGACAGGTCAAAGCCCCAGCATTTT. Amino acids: CASSDDRSKPQHF.

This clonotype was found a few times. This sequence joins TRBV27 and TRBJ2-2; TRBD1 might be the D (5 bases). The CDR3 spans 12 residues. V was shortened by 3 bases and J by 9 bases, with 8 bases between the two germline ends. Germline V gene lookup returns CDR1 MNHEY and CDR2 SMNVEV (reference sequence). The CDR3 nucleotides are TGTGCCAGCAGTTTCGGACAACGGGAGCTGTTTTTT. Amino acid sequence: CASSFGQRELFF.

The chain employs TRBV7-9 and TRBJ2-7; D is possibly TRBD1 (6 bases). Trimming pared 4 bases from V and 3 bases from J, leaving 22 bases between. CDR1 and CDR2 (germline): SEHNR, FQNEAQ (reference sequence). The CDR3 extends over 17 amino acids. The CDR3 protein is CASSSRGPGTRFYEQYF. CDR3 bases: TGTGCCAGCAGCTCCAGGGGACCGGGGACACGGTTCTACGAGCAGTACTTC. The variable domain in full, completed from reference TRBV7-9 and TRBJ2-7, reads DTGVSQNPRHKITKRGQNVTFRCDPISEHNRLYWYRQTLGQGPEFLTYFQNEAQLEKSRLLSDRFSAERPKGSFSTLEIQRTEQGDSAMYLCASSSRGPGTRFYEQYFGPGTRLTVT.

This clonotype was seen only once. CDR3: CAITLADTGELFF. Written as DNA, the CDR3 is TGTGCCATCACACTAGCGGACACCGGGGAGCTGTTTTTT. The chain couples TRBV10-3 to TRBJ2-2; 8 positions match TRBD2. CDR3 length: 13 amino acids. V gave up 7 bases and J gave up 3 bases; unmatched junction bases: 1. Germline V lookup: CDR1 ENHRY, CDR2 SYGVKD.

The DNA for the CDR3 is TGTGCCAGCAGTGACGGACAGGGGGTATACAATGAGCAGTTCTTC. It yields the protein CASSDGQGVYNEQFF. The gene calls are TRBV6-4 and TRBJ2-1, with TRBD1 matching over 10 bases. This CDR3 region has 15 residues. Germline trimming cut 2 bases from V and 4 bases from J; bases unmatched to any gene: 2. Looked up from germline, CDR1 is MRHNA and CDR2 is SNTAGT.

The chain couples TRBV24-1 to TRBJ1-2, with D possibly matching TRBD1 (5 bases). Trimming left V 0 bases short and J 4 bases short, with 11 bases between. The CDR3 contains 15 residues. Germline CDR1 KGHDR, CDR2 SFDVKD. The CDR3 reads CATSDLDSLPYGYTF. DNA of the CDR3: TGTGCCACCAGTGATTTGGACAGTCTACCCTATGGCTACACCTTC.

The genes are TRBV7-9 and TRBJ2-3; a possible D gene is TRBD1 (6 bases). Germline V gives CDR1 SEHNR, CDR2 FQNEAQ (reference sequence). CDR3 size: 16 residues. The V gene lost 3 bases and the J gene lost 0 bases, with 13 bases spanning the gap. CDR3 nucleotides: TGTGCCAGCAGCTTGGGACATTTGGATAGCACAGATACGCAGTATTTT. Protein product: CASSLGHLDSTDTQYF.

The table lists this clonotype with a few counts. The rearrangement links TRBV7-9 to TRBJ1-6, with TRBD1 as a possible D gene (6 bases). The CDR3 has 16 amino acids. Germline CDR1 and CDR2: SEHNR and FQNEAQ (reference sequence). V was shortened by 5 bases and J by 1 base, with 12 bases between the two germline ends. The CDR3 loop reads CASSPRGASYNSPLHF. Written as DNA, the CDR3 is TGTGCCAGCAGCCCAAGGGGGGCGTCCTATAATTCACCCCTCCACTTT. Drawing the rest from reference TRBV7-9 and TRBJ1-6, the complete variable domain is DTGVSQNPRHKITKRGQNVTFRCDPISEHNRLYWYRQTLGQGPEFLTYFQNEAQLEKSRLLSDRFSAERPKGSFSTLEIQRTEQGDSAMYLCASSPRGASYNSPLHFGNGTRLTVT.

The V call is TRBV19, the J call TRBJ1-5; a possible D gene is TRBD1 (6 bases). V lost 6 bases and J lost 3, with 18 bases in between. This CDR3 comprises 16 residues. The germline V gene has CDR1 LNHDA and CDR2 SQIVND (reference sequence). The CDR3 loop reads CASSPEGVLSNQPQHF. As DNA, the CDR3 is TGTGCCAGTAGCCCAGAGGGGGTCCTCTCCAATCAGCCCCAGCATTTT.